The rows below give T cell receptor beta chains drawn from one sample of a study of graft-versus-host responses after intestinal transplantation. TCRdb keeps only in-frame clones here, not all; method: immunoSEQ multiplex PCR. The sample lists approximately 78,000 clones; roughly 84% were seen once. For these TCRs, the target antigens are not known. The sequences come from unstimulated CD8+ T cells sorted from spleen or lymph node cells, collected before transplant. The receptors shown here come from a human donor who was the organ donor for an intestinal transplant. Both conserved end residues are part of each CDR3. Each record gives: V gene, clone size, D gene, J gene, CDR3 protein, CDR3 DNA. A D gene is named only where the DNA matches it firmly. Expanded clones get a size class; other rows say once, few or many, or leave the size out.

V: TRBV27
size: .
D: TRBD1
J: TRBJ1-1
CDR3: CASSLSDGQGYTEAFF
DNA: TGTGCCAGCAGTCTCTCGGACGGACAGGGATACACTGAAGCTTTCTTT

V: TRBV2
size: once
D: TRBD2
J: TRBJ2-5
CDR3: CASKVAGGLQETQYF
DNA: TGTGCCAGCAAGGTAGCGGGGGGCCTACAAGAGACCCAGTACTTC

V: TRBV28
size: .
D: TRBD1
J: TRBJ2-2
CDR3: CASSPTGVGFAGELFF
DNA: TGTGCCAGCAGTCCGACAGGGGTCGGGTTTGCCGGGGAGCTGTTTTTT

V: TRBV9
size: .
D: .
J: TRBJ1-2
CDR3: CASSVELANYGYTF
DNA: TGTGCCAGCAGCGTAGAACTCGCTAACTATGGCTACACCTTC

V: TRBV9
size: .
D: .
J: TRBJ2-7
CDR3: CASSGLGGGPPYEQYF
DNA: TGTGCCAGCAGCGGTCTGGGCGGGGGCCCCCCCTACGAGCAGTACTTC

V: TRBV6-4
size: few
D: TRBD2
J: TRBJ2-1
CDR3: CASSARGDSTPNEQFF
DNA: TGTGCCAGCAGCGCTCGGGGGGATTCAACCCCCAATGAGCAGTTCTTC

V: TRBV6-5
size: .
D: .
J: TRBJ2-7
CDR3: CASSYVKGYEQYF
DNA: TGTGCCAGCAGTTATGTGAAGGGTTACGAGCAGTACTTC

V: TRBV15
size: .
D: .
J: TRBJ1-4
CDR3: CATSSPGGNEKLFF
DNA: TGTGCCACCAGCTCCCCGGGAGGGAATGAAAAACTGTTTTTT

V: TRBV30
size: .
D: .
J: TRBJ2-7
CDR3: CAWSEGPDEQYF
DNA: TGTGCCTGGAGTGAGGGCCCAGACGAGCAGTACTTC

V: TRBV28
size: .
D: .
J: TRBJ2-1
CDR3: CASSLPGFDEQFF
DNA: TGTGCCAGCAGTTTACCCGGATTCGATGAGCAGTTCTTC

V: TRBV14
size: .
D: .
J: TRBJ2-2
CDR3: CASSQRRSGFLTGELFF
DNA: TGTGCCAGCAGCCAAAGGAGATCGGGTTTCCTCACCGGGGAGCTGTTTTTT

V: TRBV4-1
size: .
D: TRBD1
J: TRBJ1-1
CDR3: CASSLRDRAMNTEAFF
DNA: TGCGCCAGCAGCCTCCGGGACAGGGCCATGAACACTGAAGCTTTCTTT

V: TRBV27
size: .
D: .
J: TRBJ1-2
CDR3: CASSLSIGFHGYTF
DNA: TGTGCCAGCAGTTTATCGATAGGGTTCCACGGCTACACCTTC

V: TRBV19
size: .
D: .
J: TRBJ2-7
CDR3: CASTPTGISYEQYF
DNA: TGTGCCAGTACTCCCACAGGGATCTCCTACGAGCAGTACTTC

V: TRBV7-2
size: .
D: .
J: TRBJ2-3
CDR3: CASSPVGGSTDTQYF
DNA: TGTGCCAGCAGTCCCGTAGGGGGTAGCACAGATACGCAGTATTTT

V: TRBV7-7
size: .
D: .
J: TRBJ2-3
CDR3: CASSLVWPKGRGIDTQYF
DNA: TGTGCCAGCAGCTTAGTCTGGCCCAAGGGTAGAGGGATAGATACGCAGTATTTT

V: TRBV28
size: .
D: .
J: TRBJ1-6
CDR3: CASSLRWGLYHSPLHF
DNA: TGTGCCAGCAGCCTTCGGTGGGGGCTATATCATTCACCCCTCCACTTT

V: TRBV10-3
size: .
D: .
J: TRBJ2-1
CDR3: CAISVAGESNSYNEQFF
DNA: TGTGCCATCAGTGTGGCTGGAGAGTCAAACTCCTACAATGAGCAGTTCTTC

V: TRBV6-1
size: .
D: .
J: TRBJ2-3
CDR3: CASSEEVILAPTDTQYF
DNA: TGTGCCAGCAGTGAAGAAGTCATTTTAGCCCCCACAGATACGCAGTATTTT

V: TRBV28
size: .
D: TRBD1
J: TRBJ2-7
CDR3: CAITGTGSSYEQYF
DNA: TGTGCCATCACCGGGACAGGAAGCTCCTACGAGCAGTACTTC

V: TRBV29-1
size: .
D: .
J: TRBJ2-7
CDR3: CSVRGPAYEQYF
DNA: TGCAGCGTTCGTGGCCCCGCCTACGAGCAGTACTTC

V: TRBV7-9
size: .
D: .
J: TRBJ2-7
CDR3: CASSAKGQIYEQYF
DNA: TGTGCCAGCAGCGCCAAGGGGCAAATCTACGAGCAGTACTTC

V: TRBV5-1
size: .
D: .
J: TRBJ2-7
CDR3: CASSLVQGYEQYF
DNA: TGCGCCAGCAGCTTGGTACAGGGCTACGAGCAGTACTTC

V: TRBV10-1
size: .
D: .
J: TRBJ2-5
CDR3: CASSPDRAGRTQYF
DNA: TGCGCCAGCAGTCCAGACAGGGCGGGACGGACCCAGTACTTC

V: TRBV5-3
size: .
D: .
J: TRBJ2-6
CDR3: CALPRGSSGANVLTF
DNA: TGTGCCCTCCCCCGTGGGTCTTCTGGGGCCAACGTCCTGACTTTC

V: TRBV19
size: .
D: .
J: TRBJ1-5
CDR3: CASTAAAYSNQPQHF
DNA: TGTGCCAGTACGGCGGCCGCTTATAGCAATCAGCCCCAGCATTTT

V: TRBV7-2
size: .
D: TRBD1
J: TRBJ1-4
CDR3: CASSPNGDREKKLFF
DNA: TGTGCCAGCAGCCCTAACGGGGACAGGGAGAAGAAACTGTTTTTT

V: TRBV4-2
size: .
D: .
J: TRBJ1-2
CDR3: CASSPWNSNYGYTF
DNA: TGTGCCAGCAGCCCGTGGAACAGTAACTATGGCTACACCTTC

V: TRBV15
size: .
D: TRBD2
J: TRBJ2-1
CDR3: CATSREGLAGGQGEQFF
DNA: TGTGCCACCAGCAGAGAGGGACTAGCGGGGGGGCAGGGTGAGCAGTTCTTC

V: TRBV6-1
size: .
D: TRBD2
J: TRBJ2-5
CDR3: CASSSREGTQYF
DNA: TGTGCCAGCAGTTCCCGGGAGGGGACCCAGTACTTC

V: TRBV7-8
size: once
D: TRBD2
J: TRBJ2-5
CDR3: CASSPRDSGGLETQYF
DNA: TGTGCCAGCAGCCCCCGAGATAGCGGGGGGTTGGAGACCCAGTACTTC

V: TRBV28
size: few
D: .
J: TRBJ2-2
CDR3: CASSPRRYGELFF
DNA: TGTGCCAGCAGTCCCCGGCGGTACGGGGAGCTGTTTTTT

V: TRBV27
size: .
D: .
J: TRBJ1-6
CDR3: CASTRGFNSPLHF
DNA: TGTGCCAGCACCAGGGGATTTAATTCACCCCTCCACTTT

V: TRBV28
size: few
D: .
J: TRBJ1-1
CDR3: CASSPWGEAFF
DNA: TGTGCCAGCAGTCCGTGGGGGGAAGCTTTCTTT

V: TRBV4-1
size: .
D: .
J: TRBJ1-4
CDR3: CASSQEIGATNEKLFF
DNA: TGCGCCAGCAGCCAAGAGATAGGTGCAACTAATGAAAAACTGTTTTTT

V: TRBV27
size: .
D: .
J: TRBJ2-7
CDR3: CASSFHNREQYF
DNA: TGTGCCAGCAGTTTTCACAATAGAGAGCAGTACTTC

V: TRBV14
size: .
D: .
J: TRBJ2-7
CDR3: CASSPGLVSYEQYF
DNA: TGTGCCAGCAGCCCAGGGTTGGTGTCCTACGAGCAGTACTTC

V: TRBV7-2
size: .
D: TRBD2
J: TRBJ2-2
CDR3: CASSLRLAGTGELFF
DNA: TGTGCCAGCAGCTTAAGGCTAGCGGGCACCGGGGAGCTGTTTTTT

V: TRBV7-3
size: .
D: TRBD1
J: TRBJ1-2
CDR3: CASSLTGVDGYTF
DNA: TGTGCCAGCAGCCTGACAGGGGTGGATGGCTACACCTTC

V: TRBV6-5
size: .
D: .
J: TRBJ2-7
CDR3: CASSYSDHGEQYF
DNA: TGTGCCAGCAGTTACTCGGATCATGGGGAGCAGTACTTC

V: TRBV19
size: medium-sized
D: TRBD1
J: TRBJ1-1
CDR3: CASSIGDRGEAFF
DNA: TGTGCCAGTAGTATAGGGGACAGAGGTGAAGCTTTCTTT

V: TRBV5-5
size: .
D: .
J: TRBJ2-7
CDR3: CASSRGEQYF
DNA: TGTGCCAGCAGCCGGGGAGAGCAGTACTTC

V: TRBV5-1
size: .
D: TRBD2
J: TRBJ2-3
CDR3: CASSSGGQGYTDTQYF
DNA: TGCGCCAGCAGCTCGGGGGGGCAGGGGTACACAGATACGCAGTATTTT

V: TRBV4-1
size: .
D: .
J: TRBJ1-5
CDR3: CASSQFGSGQDSNQPQHF
DNA: TGCGCCAGCAGCCAGTTCGGGTCGGGACAAGATAGCAATCAGCCCCAGCATTTT

V: TRBV6-5
size: .
D: .
J: TRBJ1-1
CDR3: CASSYSTGNTEAFF
DNA: TGTGCCAGCAGTTACTCGACGGGGAACACTGAAGCTTTCTTT

V: TRBV28
size: .
D: TRBD1
J: TRBJ1-1
CDR3: CASSTKGANTEAFF
DNA: TGTGCCAGCTCGACTAAGGGGGCGAACACTGAAGCTTTCTTT